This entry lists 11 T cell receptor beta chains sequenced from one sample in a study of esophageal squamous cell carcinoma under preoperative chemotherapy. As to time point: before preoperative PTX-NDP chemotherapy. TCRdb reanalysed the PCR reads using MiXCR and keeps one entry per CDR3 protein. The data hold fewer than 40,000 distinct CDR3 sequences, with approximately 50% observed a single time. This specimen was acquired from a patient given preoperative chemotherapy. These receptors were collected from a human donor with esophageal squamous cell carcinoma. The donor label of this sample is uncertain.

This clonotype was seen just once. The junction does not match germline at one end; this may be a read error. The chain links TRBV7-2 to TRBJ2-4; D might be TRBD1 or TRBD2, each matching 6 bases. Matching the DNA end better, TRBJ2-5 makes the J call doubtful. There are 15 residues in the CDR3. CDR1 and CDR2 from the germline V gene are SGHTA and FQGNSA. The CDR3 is CAGGLGGRDQKTQYF. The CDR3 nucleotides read TGTGCCGGGGGGCTCGGGGGCCGTGACCAAAAGACCCAGTACTTC.

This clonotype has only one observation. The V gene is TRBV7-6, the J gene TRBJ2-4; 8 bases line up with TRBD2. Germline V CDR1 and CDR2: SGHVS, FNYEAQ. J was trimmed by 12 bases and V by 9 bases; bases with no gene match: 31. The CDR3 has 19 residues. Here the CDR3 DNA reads TGTGCCAGGAGTTTGGGTGCGGGCATCGGGGGGGGAGCCAAAAAGACTCAGTACTTC. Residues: CARSLGAGIGGGAKKTQYF.

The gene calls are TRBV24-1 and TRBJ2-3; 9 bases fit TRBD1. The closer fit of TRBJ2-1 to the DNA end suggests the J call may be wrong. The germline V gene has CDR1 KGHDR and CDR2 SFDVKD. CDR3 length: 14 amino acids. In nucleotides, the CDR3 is TGTGCCACCAGCTTCCGGGACAGGGAGAATGAGCAGTTCTTC. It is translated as CATSFRDRENEQFF.

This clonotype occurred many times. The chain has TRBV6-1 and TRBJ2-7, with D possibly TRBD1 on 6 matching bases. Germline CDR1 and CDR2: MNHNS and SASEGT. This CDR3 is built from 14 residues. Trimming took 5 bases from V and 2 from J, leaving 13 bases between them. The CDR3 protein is CASSLETGAYEQYF. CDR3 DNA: TGTGCCAGCAGTCTAGAGACAGGAGCCTACGAGCAGTACTTC.

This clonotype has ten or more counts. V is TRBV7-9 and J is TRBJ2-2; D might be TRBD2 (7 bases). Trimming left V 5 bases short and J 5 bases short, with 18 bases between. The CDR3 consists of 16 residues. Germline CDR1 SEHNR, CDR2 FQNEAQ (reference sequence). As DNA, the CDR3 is TGTGCCAGCAGCGAGGGGGGGCAGGGGAGAACCGGGGAGCTGTTTTTT. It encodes CASSEGGQGRTGELFF.

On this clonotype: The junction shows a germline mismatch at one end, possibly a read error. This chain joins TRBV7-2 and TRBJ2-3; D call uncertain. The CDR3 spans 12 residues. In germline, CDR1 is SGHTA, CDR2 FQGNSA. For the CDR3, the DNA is TGTGCCAGCAGCCTAGACCAAGATACCCAGTATTTT. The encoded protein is CASSLDQDTQYF.

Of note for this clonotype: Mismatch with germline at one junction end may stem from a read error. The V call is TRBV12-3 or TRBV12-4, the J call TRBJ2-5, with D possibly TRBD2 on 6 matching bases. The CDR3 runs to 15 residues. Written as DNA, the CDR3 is TGTGCCAGCAGTTTCGGGCGGGATGGGGCAAAGGTCCAGACTTTC. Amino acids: CASSFGRDGAKVQTF.

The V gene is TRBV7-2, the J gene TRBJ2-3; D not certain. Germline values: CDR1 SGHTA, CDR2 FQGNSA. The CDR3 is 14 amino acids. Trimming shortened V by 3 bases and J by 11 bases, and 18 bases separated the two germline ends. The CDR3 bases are TGTGCCAGCAGCTTGCACCGGAATACCGGTGAGCAGTATTTT. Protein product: CASSLHRNTGEQYF.

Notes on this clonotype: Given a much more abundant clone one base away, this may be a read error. The CDR3 region has the DNA TGTGCCAGCTGGGCCAGCTACAATGAGCAGTACTTC. It specifies CASWASYNEQYF. This rearrangement joins TRBV6-1 to TRBJ2-5, with unresolved D. The CDR3 contains 12 residues. From germline, CDR1 is MNHNS and CDR2 SASEGT. The ends were cut back, 8 bases at V and 11 bases at J, with 18 bases in the middle.

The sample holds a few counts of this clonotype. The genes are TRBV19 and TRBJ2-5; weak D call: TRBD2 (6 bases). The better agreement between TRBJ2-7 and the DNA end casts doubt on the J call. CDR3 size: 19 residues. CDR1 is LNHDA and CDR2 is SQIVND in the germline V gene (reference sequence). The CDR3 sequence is CASSISPLALSPSSYEQYF. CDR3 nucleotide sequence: TGTGCCAGTAGTATATCCCCACTAGCTCTATCCCCTAGCTCCTACGAGCAGTACTTC.

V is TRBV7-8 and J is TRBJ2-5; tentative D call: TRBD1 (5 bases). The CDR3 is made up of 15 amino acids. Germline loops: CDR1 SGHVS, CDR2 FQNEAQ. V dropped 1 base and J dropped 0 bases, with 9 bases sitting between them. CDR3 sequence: CASSLGSGYQETQYF. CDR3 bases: TGTGCCAGCAGCTTAGGGTCAGGGTACCAAGAGACCCAGTACTTC. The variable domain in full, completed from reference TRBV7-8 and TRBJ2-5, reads GAGVSQSPRYKVAKRGQDVALRCDPISGHVSLFWYQQALGQGPEFLTYFQNEAQLDKSGLPSDRFFAERPEGSVSTLKIQRTQQEDSAVYLCASSLGSGYQETQYFGPGTRLLVL.